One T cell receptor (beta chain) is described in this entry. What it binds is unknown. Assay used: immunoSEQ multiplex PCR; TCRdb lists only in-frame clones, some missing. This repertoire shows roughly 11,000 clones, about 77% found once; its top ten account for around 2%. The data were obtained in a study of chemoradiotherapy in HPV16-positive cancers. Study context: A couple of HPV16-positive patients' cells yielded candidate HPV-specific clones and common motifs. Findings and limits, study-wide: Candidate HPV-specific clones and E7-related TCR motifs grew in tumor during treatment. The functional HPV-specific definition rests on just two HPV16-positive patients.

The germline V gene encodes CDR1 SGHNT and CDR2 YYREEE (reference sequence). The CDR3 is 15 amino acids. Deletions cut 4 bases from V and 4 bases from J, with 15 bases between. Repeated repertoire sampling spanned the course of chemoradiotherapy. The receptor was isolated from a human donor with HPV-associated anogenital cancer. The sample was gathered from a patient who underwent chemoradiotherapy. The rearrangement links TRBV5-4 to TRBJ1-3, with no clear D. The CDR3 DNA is TGTGCCAGCAGCCCGGGCGGCGATGTGGGAAACACCATATATTTT. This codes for CASSPGGDVGNTIYF. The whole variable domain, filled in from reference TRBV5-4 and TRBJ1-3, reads ETGVTQSPTHLIKTRGQQVTLRCSSQSGHNTVSWYQQALGQGPQFIFQYYREEENGRGNFPPRFSGLQFPNYSSELNVNALELDDSALYLCASSPGGDVGNTIYFGEGSWLTVV.